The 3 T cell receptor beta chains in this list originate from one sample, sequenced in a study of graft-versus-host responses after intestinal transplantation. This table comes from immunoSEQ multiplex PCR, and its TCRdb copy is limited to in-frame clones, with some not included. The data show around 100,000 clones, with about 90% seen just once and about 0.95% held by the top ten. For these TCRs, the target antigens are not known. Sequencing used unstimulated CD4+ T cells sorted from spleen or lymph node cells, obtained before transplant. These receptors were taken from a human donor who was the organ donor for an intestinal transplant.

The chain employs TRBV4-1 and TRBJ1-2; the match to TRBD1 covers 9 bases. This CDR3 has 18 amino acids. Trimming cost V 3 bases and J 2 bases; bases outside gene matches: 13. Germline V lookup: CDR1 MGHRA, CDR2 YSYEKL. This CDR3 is CASSHHPDRGKKNYGYTF. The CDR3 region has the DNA TGCGCCAGCAGCCATCATCCGGACAGGGGCAAAAAGAACTATGGCTACACCTTC.

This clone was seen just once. The CDR3 nucleotides read TGTGCCAGCAGTTTGGACAGGGGCCTATATGGCTACACCTTC. Encoded protein: CASSLDRGLYGYTF. The chain couples TRBV6-1 to TRBJ1-2; 9 bases map to TRBD1. CDR1 is MNHNS, CDR2 SASEGT, per germline. This CDR3 contains 14 residues. The V and J ends lost 5 bases and 5 bases, in that order; junction bases with no gene match: 6.

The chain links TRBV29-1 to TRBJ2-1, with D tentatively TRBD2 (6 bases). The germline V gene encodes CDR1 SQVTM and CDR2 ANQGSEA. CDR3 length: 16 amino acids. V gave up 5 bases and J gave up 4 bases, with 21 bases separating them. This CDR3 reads CSVIAGSPFSYNEQFF. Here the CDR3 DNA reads TGCAGCGTTATTGCGGGGAGCCCCTTCTCTTACAATGAGCAGTTCTTC.